This T cell receptor (beta chain) was retrieved from a study of technical replicates of blood from four donors. This CDR3 region has 14 residues. Trimming left V 6 bases short and J 2 bases short, with 14 bases between. Germline CDR1 is MDHEN and CDR2 is SYDVKM. The data were produced by immunoSEQ multiplex PCR, yet TCRdb's version contains in-frame clones alone and is incomplete. The profile shows 55,000 to 80,000 clones, 92% of them singletons. The sequence derives from a human donor in good health. V gene TRBV28 combines with J gene TRBJ2-7, with a weak D call TRBD2 (6 bases). Sample: T cells isolated from PBMCs. The CDR3 coding sequence is TGTGCCAGCAGGGCCGGGACTTTTCCCTACGAGCAGTACTTC. Encoded protein: CASRAGTFPYEQYF.